This TCR beta chain was recorded in a study of blood T cell repertoires in COVID-19 (dated by TCRdb to 2018 to 2020). Describing the broader study: Collaborator samples came from the United States, Italy and Spain and covered acute and convalescent phases of COVID-19. The samples were drawn from two sources: the first 160 participants of the ongoing ImmuneRACE study, and 1,000 to 1,500 subjects contributed by 6 global collaborators. The prospective study material was composed of cDNA or gDNA derived from T cells, B-cell-depleted T cells, or PBMCs. A freely available public database, intended as a resource for researchers studying the immune response to SARS-CoV-2, is where the repertoires were released. Where available, HLA class I and class II types were taken from metadata supplied by the sample provider and were not determined by assay-based typing. A de-identified subject ID, COVID-19 status, age in years and sex were almost always included in the sample metadata. Deeply sampled blood TCRbeta repertoires from subjects exposed to, actively infected with, or recovered from COVID-19 were included in the dataset. The full study reports these points: The amount of clinical and demographic metadata varied by source and participant and was provided uncurated.

TCRbeta CDR3 regions were amplified from genomic DNA using the immunoSEQ Assay, a bias-controlled multiplex PCR. Per the source publication's procedure: Nucleated cell counts per sample were estimated from amplification of reference gene primers within the assay. Sequence reads were collapsed and filtered to measure the absolute abundance of every unique TCRbeta CDR3 rearrangement. For each sample, productive Simpson clonality was calculated by taking the square root of Simpson's diversity index across productive rearrangements. The table comes from immuneACCESS by way of TCRdb, which keeps in-frame sequences with V and J called. Part of the clones is missing from these tables; in studies checked, under half for an unresolved V gene and the rest for unknown reasons. V and J calls and clone size follow that table, whereas D and trimming were derived from the DNA. The sample records around 50,000 clones, 85% to 90% of which are singletons. About 8.8% of the sample is in the top ten clones.

According to the germline V gene, CDR1 reads SGDLS and CDR2 reads YYNGEE. Measured from the cysteine to the phenylalanine, the CDR3 is 11 residues long. The entry retains the CDR3 DNA only, 33 bases that are in frame from base 1. Whole blood was collected in K2EDTA tubes by collaborating institutions according to the institutions' own protocols. For TCRbeta analysis, collaborator samples were shipped as frozen whole blood, as isolated PBMCs, or as DNA extracted from either sample type. Notes on this clone: Its antigen is still unknown. Germline and junction disagree at one end, which may indicate a read error.

The receptor was derived from a man aged 50 or older with active COVID-19. The sequenced sample consisted of peripheral blood. The chain uses TRBV9 and TRBJ2-7, with a weak D call of TRBD1 (5 bases match). The nucleotides read TGTGCCAGCAGCGTAGGGGGCCTTATACCTTTC. This translates into CASSVGGLIPF.